The T cell receptor (beta chain) under discussion was sequenced for a study of technical replicates of blood from a handful of donors. Profiling relied on immunoSEQ multiplex PCR, and the TCRdb table lists in-frame clones only, not all of them. Of roughly 70,000 clones listed, roughly 90% are singletons. Germline trimming cut 4 bases from V and 5 bases from J; bases unmatched to any gene: 11. Germline V gene sequence: CDR1 LNHNV, CDR2 YYDKDF (reference sequence). This CDR3 has 16 amino acids. The source material was PBMCs. This receptor was identified in a human donor in good health. Some clones in this sample may be carry-over from other donors' samples. The chain is built from TRBV15 and TRBJ2-7; 10 bases are shared with TRBD1. The CDR3 protein is CATSMRPWDRGHEQYF. CDR3 nucleotide sequence: TGTGCCACCAGCATGAGACCATGGGACAGGGGCCACGAGCAGTACTTC.